These 9 T cell receptor beta chains were all obtained from the same sample, sequenced in a study of T cells in localized non-small cell lung cancer. Profiled with immunoSEQ multiplex PCR; TCRdb holds only in-frame clones, not every one. The sample holds about 41,000 clones; around nine tenths are singletons and the top ten take about 2.6%. The sequenced sample was peripheral blood, obtained before any cancer treatment. These receptors were taken from a female donor of 60 years or more with stage I squamous cell lung carcinoma.

This chain joins TRBV10-3 and TRBJ2-3; D gene ambiguous. V was pared by 4 bases and J by 4 bases, with 3 bases between. Germline-derived CDR1 and CDR2 are ENHRY and SYGVKD. The CDR3 totals 11 residues. CDR3 DNA: TGTGCCATCAGTGGGGCAGATACGCAGTATTTT. Its translation is CAISGADTQYF.

The rearrangement links TRBV7-7 to TRBJ2-3; 9 bases map to TRBD2. V was pared by 1 base and J by 2 bases, with 4 bases of the junction left unmatched. This CDR3 has 16 amino acids. Germline values: CDR1 SSHAT, CDR2 FNYEAQ (reference sequence). This chain's CDR3 is CASSLGASGATDTQYF. CDR3 nucleotides: TGTGCCAGCAGCTTAGGCGCTAGCGGGGCCACAGATACGCAGTATTTT.

The rearrangement joins TRBV4-1 to TRBJ2-3, with TRBD2 identical over 7 bases. The length of the CDR3 is 17 residues. The germline V gene encodes CDR1 MGHRA and CDR2 YSYEKL. With V trimmed by 0 bases and J by 1 base, 7 bases remained unmatched. CDR3 residues: CASSQDERDFGTDTQYF. CDR3 DNA: TGCGCCAGCAGCCAAGATGAGCGGGATTTTGGCACAGATACGCAGTATTTT.

The chain has TRBV5-1 and TRBJ1-2, with a possible D match to TRBD1 (5 bases). The CDR3 is made up of 14 amino acids. CDR1 and CDR2 (germline): SGHRS, YFSETQ. Trimming cost V 3 bases and J 4 bases, with 13 bases left between them. The CDR3 here is CASSSDGGSYGYTF. The CDR3 coding sequence is TGCGCCAGCAGCTCCGATGGGGGAAGCTATGGCTACACCTTC.

The chain uses TRBV4-3 and TRBJ1-1; 9 nucleotides line up with TRBD1. The CDR3 is 15 residues long. Germline CDR1 is LGHNA and CDR2 is YSLEER. J lost 4 bases, V lost 3 bases, and 6 bases had no gene match. The CDR3 nucleotides are TGCGCCAGCAGCCAGACGGGACAGGGTTTCACTGAAGCTTTCTTT. This gives the protein CASSQTGQGFTEAFF.

CDR3 nucleotides: TGTGCCAGCAGTCGGGCTAGCGGAGTATACAATGAGCAGTTCTTC. Amino acid sequence: CASSRASGVYNEQFF. V usage is TRBV6-5 and J usage is TRBJ2-1, with TRBD2 matching over 7 bases. After removal of 5 bases from V and 4 bases from J, the junction contained 8 bases not matched to a gene. CDR3 length: 15 amino acids. Germline CDR1 reads MNHEY; CDR2 reads SVGAGI.

Only a few counts were recorded for this clone. This sequence joins TRBV12-5 and TRBJ2-1; 10 positions match TRBD1. Trimming took 1 base from V and 0 from J; bases not matched to a gene: 6. Germline V lookup: CDR1 LGHNT, CDR2 FRNRAP. This CDR3 region has 18 residues. CDR3 in DNA: TGTGCTAGTGGTTTGGCAGGGACAGGGGCTATCTCCTACAATGAGCAGTTCTTC. Translated: CASGLAGTGAISYNEQFF.

The chain combines TRBV15 with TRBJ2-2, with TRBD2 identical over 10 bases. This CDR3 has 16 residues. The germline V gene has CDR1 LNHNV and CDR2 YYDKDF (reference sequence). V dropped 1 base and J dropped 5; count of bases not matched to a gene: 4. As DNA, the CDR3 is TGTGCCACCAGCAGAGCTAGCGGGGGACGGACCGGGGAGCTGTTTTTT. This gives the protein CATSRASGGRTGELFF.

The V and J genes are TRBV19 and TRBJ1-3; TRBD1 might be the D (5 bases). This CDR3 comprises 18 residues. CDR1 and CDR2 (germline): LNHDA, SQIVND (reference sequence). V lost 3 bases and J 0 bases, leaving 18 bases between the germline ends. In DNA, the CDR3 is TGTGCCAGTAGTATCCCACCGACAGCCGTGAGCTCTGGAAACACCATATATTTT. Protein product: CASSIPPTAVSSGNTIYF.